These 15 T cell receptor beta chains were sequenced from one sample in a study of lymphopenia after photon versus proton radiotherapy. This table comes from immunoSEQ multiplex PCR, and its TCRdb copy is limited to in-frame clones, with some not included. The data show thousands of clones, with roughly nine tenths seen just once and more than 3% held by the top ten. Source: peripheral blood, taken from a patient treated with photon-based radiotherapy. The receptors originated from a woman aged 70 to 79 with pancreatic cancer.

This clone was observed once. The junction and the germline gene differ at one end; a read error may be behind it. The chain is built from TRBV6-5 and TRBJ2-7, with unresolved D. This CDR3 comprises 15 residues. Germline-derived CDR1 and CDR2 are MNHEY and SVGAGI. The CDR3 sequence is CASSNRDWASNEQYF. CDR3 DNA sequence: TGTGCCAGCAGCAATCGCGACTGGGCCTCCAACGAGCAGTACTTC.

J is TRBJ2-3 and V is TRBV19, with 9 bases lining up with TRBD1. The CDR3 consists of 14 residues. The V segment lost 6 bases and the J segment 2 bases; nucleotides outside the gene matches: 3. CDR1 and CDR2 (germline): LNHDA, SQIVND (reference sequence). CDR3 region: CASRGQGITDTQYF. CDR3 in DNA: TGTGCCAGTAGGGGACAGGGAATCACAGATACGCAGTATTTT.

The CDR3 coding sequence is TGTGCCCTTATTTGGGGCAGGGCGAACACTGAAGCTTTCTTT. Amino acids: CALIWGRANTEAFF. This chain uses TRBV27 with TRBJ1-1, with TRBD1 as a possible D gene (5 bases). With 11 bases removed from V and 1 base from J, the gap between germline ends came to 17 bases. The germline V gene encodes CDR1 MNHEY and CDR2 SMNVEV (reference sequence). There are 14 residues in the CDR3.

V gene TRBV7-3 combines with J gene TRBJ2-7, with a tentative D call TRBD2 (6 bases). The V end was cut by 3 bases, the J end by 4 bases, with 10 bases between. The CDR3 extends over 13 amino acids. Germline V CDR1 and CDR2: SGHTA, FQGTGA. The CDR3 DNA sequence: TGTGCCAGCAGCTTTACGGCGGGATACGAGCAGTACTTC. Translation gives CASSFTAGYEQYF.

The rearrangement joins TRBV7-2 to TRBJ2-1; 7 bases line up with TRBD2. CDR3 length: 17 residues. The ends lost 0 bases at V and 3 bases at J; junction bases unmatched: 8. Germline loops: CDR1 SGHTA, CDR2 FQGNSA. This CDR3 is CASSLAWEGPIYNEQFF. The CDR3 DNA reads TGTGCCAGCAGCTTAGCCTGGGAGGGCCCGATCTACAATGAGCAGTTCTTC.

The rearrangement links TRBV5-1 to TRBJ2-1; 12 bases are a match to TRBD2. CDR1 is SGHRS, CDR2 YFSETQ, per germline. The CDR3 has 17 residues. V dropped 0 bases and J dropped 7; count of bases not matched to a gene: 8. In DNA, the CDR3 is TGCGCCAGCAGCTTGGGTTCTAGCGGGAGGGGTGGGAATGAGCAGTTCTTC. Translating it yields CASSLGSSGRGGNEQFF.

The chain links TRBV28 to TRBJ2-7; no firm D call. The CDR3 covers 16 residues. Germline loops: CDR1 MDHEN, CDR2 SYDVKM. V dropped 3 bases and J dropped 0 bases, with 15 bases sitting between them. This CDR3 is CASSFGQLGSSYEQYF. DNA for the CDR3: TGTGCCAGCAGTTTTGGCCAGCTCGGTTCCTCCTACGAGCAGTACTTC.

CDR3 nucleotide sequence: TGTGCCAGCAGCTTAGGACGAGTCACCGGGGAGCTGTTTTTT. Its protein product is CASSLGRVTGELFF. The chain uses TRBV7-3 and TRBJ2-2; D remains unclear. CDR1 is SGHTA and CDR2 is FQGTGA in the germline V gene. The CDR3 contains 14 residues. Trimming left V 2 bases short and J 4 bases short, with 8 bases between.

J is TRBJ2-2 and V is TRBV5-4, with a weak D call TRBD1 (6 bases). The CDR3 length is 16 residues. The V end was cut by 4 bases, the J end by 4 bases, with 17 bases between. Germline V gene sequence: CDR1 SGHNT, CDR2 YYREEE (reference sequence). The CDR3 nucleotides are TGTGCCAGCAGCCCTGACCCGGGACACATCACCGGGGAGCTGTTTTTT. Protein: CASSPDPGHITGELFF.

V usage is TRBV18 and J usage is TRBJ1-5; 8 bases are shared with TRBD1. Germline V gene lookup returns CDR1 KGHSH and CDR2 LQKENI. The CDR3 covers 15 residues. The J segment lost 4 bases and the V segment lost 4 bases, leaving 6 bases of the junction unmatched. This chain's CDR3 is CASSLGQGDNQPQHF. CDR3 sequence (DNA): TGTGCCAGCTCACTAGGACAGGGAGATAATCAGCCCCAGCATTTT.

This sequence joins TRBV15 and TRBJ2-2; D gene unclear. The CDR3 loop spans 15 amino acids. Germline V gene sequence: CDR1 LNHNV, CDR2 YYDKDF (reference sequence). V shed 1 base and J shed 0 bases, with 6 bases lying between them. The CDR3 region is CATSRVGTNTGELFF. The DNA for the CDR3 is TGTGCCACCAGCAGAGTAGGCACGAACACCGGGGAGCTGTTTTTT.

V usage is TRBV2 and J usage is TRBJ2-5; D call uncertain. The CDR3 is 16 amino acids. Germline loops: CDR1 SNHLY, CDR2 FYNNEI. V was trimmed by 2 bases and J by 0 bases, leaving 13 bases between them. CDR3 bases: TGTGCCAGCAGTGAAATATCTAGTGCATACCAAGAGACCCAGTACTTC. Its protein product is CASSEISSAYQETQYF.

The chain has TRBV7-8 and TRBJ2-2; weak D call: TRBD2 (5 bases). V was cut by 6 bases and J by 6 bases, with 14 bases left in between. In germline, CDR1 is SGHVS, CDR2 FQNEAQ. There are 14 residues in the CDR3. The CDR3 loop reads CASSRGGGAGELFF. CDR3 DNA: TGTGCCAGCAGTCGGGGTGGTGGGGCCGGGGAGCTGTTTTTT.

This clone showed up just once. The genes are TRBV9 and TRBJ1-2; D perhaps matches TRBD1 (6 bases). CDR3 size: 13 residues. The germline CDR1 and CDR2 sequences are SGDLS and YYNGEE. V was clipped by 3 bases and J by 8 bases, with 14 bases between them. This CDR3 reads CASSGAGVGGYTF. The CDR3 DNA reads as TGTGCCAGCAGCGGCGCAGGGGTTGGGGGCTACACCTTC.

This chain links TRBV30 with TRBJ1-5; a possible D gene is TRBD1 (5 bases). The V end lost 3 bases, the J end lost 5 bases, and 20 bases lay between the germline ends. This CDR3 is 16 amino acids long. Germline assignment: CDR1 GTSNPN and CDR2 SVGIG (reference sequence). The CDR3 loop reads CAWSAGTTFGHQPQHF. CDR3 coding DNA: TGTGCCTGGAGCGCCGGGACCACATTTGGCCATCAGCCCCAGCATTTT. The full variable domain, in which reference TRBV30 and TRBJ1-5 provide the parts outside the CDR3, is SQTIHQWPATLVQPVGSPLSLECTVEGTSNPNLYWYRQAAGRGLQLLFYSVGIGQISSEVPQNLSASRPQDRQFILSSKKLLLSDSGFYLCAWSAGTTFGHQPQHFGDGTRLSIL.